Sequencing of this TCR beta chain was carried out in a study of CD8 T cells in ankylosing spondylitis. Study-level points and caveats: Reportedly, significant enrichment of disease-linked clones occurred in matched ankylosing spondylitis synovial fluid.

TCR beta libraries were made by quantitative 5'-RACE with molecular barcodes. TCRdb analysed the 5' RACE reads with MiXCR anew, one entry per CDR3 protein. The table includes 250,000 to 300,000 distinct CDR3 sequences, around 20% detected once. This clonotype was detected a few times. Its antigen is not identified. The germline gives CDR1 SGHRS, CDR2 YFSETQ. The CDR3 spans 12 residues. Trimming removed 2 bases at V and 8 bases at J, with 5 bases between. Material: blood, either unsorted or a sorted T cell fraction (not recorded which). The origin of this receptor is a male donor with ankylosing spondylitis or in good health (not recorded which). V and J are TRBV5-1 and TRBJ1-6, with unresolved D. This CDR3 reads CASSFGDSPLHF. CDR3 nucleotides: TGCGCCAGCAGCTTCGGGGATTCACCCCTCCACTTT.